One and the same sample provided the 11 T cell receptor beta chains below, sequenced in a study of graft-versus-host responses after intestinal transplantation (dated by TCRdb to the early 2020s). Library method: the immunoSEQ multiplex PCR assay. The immuneACCESS repertoire file appears here via TCRdb, limited to in-frame rearrangements. These files lack a portion of the clones; in checked studies, under half of the deficit traces to unresolved V genes, and the cause of the others is not known. Present in this sample are 95,000 to 150,000 clones, 85% to 95% of which were seen just once. The ten biggest clones cover roughly 0.11% of the sample. The sample's time point label, in plain terms: cells obtained before transplantation from donor or recipient. These receptors have no known antigen. Sample: unstimulated CD4+ T cells sorted from spleen or lymph node cells, taken before intestinal transplant. These TCRs come from a human donor who received an intestinal transplant.

V is TRBV7-9 and J is TRBJ1-1; D is unclear. Trimming removed 5 bases from V and 6 bases from J, with 16 bases in between. The germline CDR1 and CDR2 sequences are SEHNR and FQNEAQ (reference sequence). This CDR3 contains 14 residues. CDR3 in amino acids: CASSPLSWRAEAFF. Here the CDR3 DNA reads TGTGCCAGCAGCCCTCTTTCCTGGAGGGCTGAAGCTTTCTTT.

The gene calls are TRBV27 and TRBJ2-5; no definite D call. V was pared by 3 bases and J by 4 bases, with 9 bases between. This CDR3 contains 13 residues. Germline loops: CDR1 MNHEY, CDR2 SMNVEV (reference sequence). CDR3 protein: CASSLTVGETQYF. DNA for the CDR3: TGTGCCAGCAGTTTGACGGTCGGAGAGACCCAGTACTTC.

The genes are TRBV5-6 and TRBJ2-1, with no clear D. V gave up 0 bases and J gave up 7 bases, with 2 bases separating them. Per germline, CDR1 SGHDT and CDR2 YYEEEE. The CDR3 contains 11 residues. The CDR3 nucleotides are TGTGCCAGCAGCTTGGAGAATGAGCAGTTCTTC. Its translation: CASSLENEQFF. Combining the CDR3 with reference TRBV5-6 and TRBJ2-1 gives the whole variable domain DAGVTQSPTHLIKTRGQQVTLRCSPKSGHDTVSWYQQALGQGPQFIFQYYEEEERQRGNFPDRFSGHQFPNYSSELNVNALLLGDSALYLCASSLENEQFFGPGTRLTVL.

The gene calls are TRBV5-1 and TRBJ2-2; 8 bases match TRBD1. The germline V gene has CDR1 SGHRS and CDR2 YFSETQ. The J segment lost 6 bases and the V segment lost 4 bases, leaving 5 bases of the junction unmatched. The length of the CDR3 is 14 residues. As DNA, the CDR3 is TGCGCCAGCAGCGCCGGACAGGGACCCGGGGAGCTGTTTTTT. Translation gives CASSAGQGPGELFF.

This clone appeared a single time. The V gene is TRBV18, the J gene TRBJ2-5; TRBD2 aligns across 7 bases. Germline-derived CDR1 and CDR2 are KGHSH and LQKENI. After removal of 3 bases from V and 5 bases from J, the junction contained 6 bases not matched to a gene. This CDR3 is built from 14 residues. As DNA, the CDR3 is TGTGCCAGCTCACCCCCCGGGAGGCCGGAGACCCAGTACTTC. This translates into CASSPPGRPETQYF.

This chain joins TRBV19 and TRBJ1-2; 9 nucleotides line up with TRBD1. The trim removed 3 bases at V and 1 base at J, leaving 3 bases unmatched. The CDR3 runs 15 residues. Germline CDR1 reads LNHDA; CDR2 reads SQIVND (reference sequence). In DNA form, the CDR3 reads TGTGCCAGTAGTATCCGACAGGGGGTTAACTATGGCTACACCTTC. Protein product: CASSIRQGVNYGYTF.

The J gene is TRBJ2-5, the V gene TRBV11-2; 8 bases agree with TRBD2. Trimming at V came to 2 bases and at J to 4 bases, leaving 3 bases not matched to a gene. Germline V gene lookup returns CDR1 SGHAT and CDR2 FQNNGV. This CDR3 is 14 amino acids long. CDR3 sequence: CASSLRLAGETQYF. The CDR3 nucleotides are TGTGCCAGCAGCTTAAGGCTAGCGGGAGAGACCCAGTACTTC. Using reference TRBV11-2 and TRBJ2-5 for the parts outside the CDR3, the full variable domain is EAGVAQSPRYKIIEKRQSVAFWCNPISGHATLYWYQQILGQGPKLLIQFQNNGVVDDSQLPKDRFSAERLKGVDSTLKIQPAKLEDSAVYLCASSLRLAGETQYFGPGTRLLVL.

The chain's CDR3 is CASSVSGLAGGNEQFF. Here the CDR3 DNA reads TGTGCCAGCAGCGTGTCGGGACTAGCGGGTGGCAATGAGCAGTTCTTC. V is TRBV9 and J is TRBJ2-1, with 12 bases matching TRBD2. CDR3 length: 16 amino acids. With V trimmed by 2 bases and J by 6 bases, 6 bases remained unmatched. Germline V gene lookup returns CDR1 SGDLS and CDR2 YYNGEE. The entire variable domain, with the rest obtained from reference TRBV9 and TRBJ2-1, is as follows: DSGVTQTPKHLITATGQRVTLRCSPRSGDLSVYWYQQSLDQGLQFLIQYYNGEERAKGNILERFSAQQFPDLHSELNLSSLELGDSALYFCASSVSGLAGGNEQFFGPGTRLTVL.

This rearrangement joins TRBV6-5 to TRBJ2-7, with D perhaps TRBD1 (7 bases). Germline V gene sequence: CDR1 MNHEY, CDR2 SVGAGI. The CDR3 loop spans 14 amino acids. The germline V and J ends were trimmed by 5 bases and 1 base, with 12 bases remaining between them. The CDR3 sequence is CASSRGTASYEQYF. Written as DNA, the CDR3 is TGTGCCAGCAGTCGCGGGACAGCTTCCTACGAGCAGTACTTC.

This chain uses TRBV28 with TRBJ1-2, with D unresolved. The CDR3 has 12 amino acids. Trimming pared 8 bases from V and 4 bases from J, leaving 11 bases between. Germline loops: CDR1 MDHEN, CDR2 SYDVKM. The CDR3 loop reads CASWKGGYGYTF. The CDR3 nucleotides read TGTGCCAGCTGGAAGGGTGGCTATGGCTACACCTTC.

The chain employs TRBV28 and TRBJ1-2; 7 bases match TRBD1. CDR1 and CDR2 from the germline V gene are MDHEN and SYDVKM. V gave up 5 bases and J gave up 2 bases; unmatched junction bases: 8. CDR3 length equals 15 residues. CDR3 coding DNA: TGTGCCAGCAGTAACGGACCACAGGGGAACTATGGCTACACCTTC. Translating it yields CASSNGPQGNYGYTF.